The 2 T cell receptor beta chains reported below all come from one sample, sequenced in a study of blood T cell repertoires in COVID-19. Profiled with immunoSEQ multiplex PCR; TCRdb holds only in-frame clones, not every one. The table shows about 220,000 clones, with roughly four fifths occurring only once. Sequencing used PBMCs or T cells enriched from blood (not recorded which). These TCRs come from a woman in her sixties or seventies who had recovered from COVID-19.

The rearrangement uses TRBV6-5 and TRBJ2-3, with TRBD2 matching over 10 bases. The germline V gene has CDR1 MNHEY and CDR2 SVGAGI. CDR3 length: 14 amino acids. Trimming at V came to 4 bases and at J to 4 bases, leaving 2 bases not matched to a gene. CDR3 amino acids: CASSSGLAADTQYF. The CDR3 DNA sequence: TGTGCCAGCAGTTCCGGACTAGCGGCAGATACGCAGTATTTT.

With regard to this clone: Other DNA sequences in the sample encode the same CDR3. The rearrangement joins TRBV14 to TRBJ1-4, with 9 bases fitting TRBD1. Germline CDR1 is SGHDN and CDR2 is FVKESK. CDR3 length: 16 amino acids. Trimming took 4 bases from V and 5 from J; bases not matched to a gene: 8. The CDR3 nucleotides read TGTGCCAGCAGCCCCTCCCTACAGGGGGCGAATGAAAAACTGTTTTTT. This sequence encodes CASSPSLQGANEKLFF.